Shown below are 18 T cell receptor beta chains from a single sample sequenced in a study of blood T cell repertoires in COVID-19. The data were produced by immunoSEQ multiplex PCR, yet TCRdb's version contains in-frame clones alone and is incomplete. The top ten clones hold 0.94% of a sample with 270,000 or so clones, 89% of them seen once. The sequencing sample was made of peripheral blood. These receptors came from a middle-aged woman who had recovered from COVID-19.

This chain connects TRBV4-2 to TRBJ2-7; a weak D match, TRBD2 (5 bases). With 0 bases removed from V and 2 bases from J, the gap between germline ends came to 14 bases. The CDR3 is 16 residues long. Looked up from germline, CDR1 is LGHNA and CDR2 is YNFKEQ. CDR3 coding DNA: TGTGCCAGCAGCCAAGATTCCGGAGCGGATGCCTACGAGCAGTACTTC. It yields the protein CASSQDSGADAYEQYF.

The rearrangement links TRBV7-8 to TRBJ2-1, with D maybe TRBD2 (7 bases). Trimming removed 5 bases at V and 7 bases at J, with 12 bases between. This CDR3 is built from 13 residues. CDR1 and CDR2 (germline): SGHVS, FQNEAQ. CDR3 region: CASSGGAWNEQFF. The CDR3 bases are TGTGCCAGCAGCGGGGGGGCTTGGAATGAGCAGTTCTTC.

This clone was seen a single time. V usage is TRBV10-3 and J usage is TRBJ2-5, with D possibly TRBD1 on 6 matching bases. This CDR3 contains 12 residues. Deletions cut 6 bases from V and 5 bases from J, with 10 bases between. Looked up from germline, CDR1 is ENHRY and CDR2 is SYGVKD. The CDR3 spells CAISKGEETQYF. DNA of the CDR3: TGTGCCATCAGCAAGGGGGAGGAGACCCAGTACTTC.

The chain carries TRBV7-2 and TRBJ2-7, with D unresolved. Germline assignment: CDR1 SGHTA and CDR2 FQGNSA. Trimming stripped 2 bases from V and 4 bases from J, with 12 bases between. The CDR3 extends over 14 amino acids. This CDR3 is CASSLNVHTYEQYF. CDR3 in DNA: TGTGCCAGCAGCTTAAACGTCCATACTTACGAGCAGTACTTC.

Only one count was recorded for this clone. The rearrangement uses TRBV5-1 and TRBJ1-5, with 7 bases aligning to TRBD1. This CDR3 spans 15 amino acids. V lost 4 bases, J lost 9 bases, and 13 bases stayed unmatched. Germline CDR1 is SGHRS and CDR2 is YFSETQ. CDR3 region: CASSPLDDRVSPQHF. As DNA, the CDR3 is TGCGCCAGCAGCCCTCTAGACGACAGGGTTTCGCCCCAGCATTTT.

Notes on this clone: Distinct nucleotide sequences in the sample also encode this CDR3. The CDR3 nucleotides read TGTGCCAGCAGCTGGACTAGCGGGAGTTACGAGCAGTACTTC. Its translation is CASSWTSGSYEQYF. This rearrangement joins TRBV7-2 to TRBJ2-7, with TRBD2 matching 13 bases. The CDR3 extends over 14 amino acids. Germline lookup yields CDR1 SGHTA and CDR2 FQGNSA. The ends lost 4 bases at V and 4 bases at J; junction bases unmatched: 1.

The CDR3 DNA sequence: TGTGCCAGCAGACTAGATAGAACTAATGAAAAACTGTTTTTT. It is translated as CASRLDRTNEKLFF. The chain carries TRBV2 and TRBJ1-4, with no clear D. The V gene lost 6 bases and the J gene lost 1 base, with 9 bases spanning the gap. CDR3 length equals 14 residues. CDR1 is SNHLY and CDR2 is FYNNEI in the germline V gene. Complete variable domain (other parts from reference TRBV2 and TRBJ1-4): EPEVTQTPSHQVTQMGQEVILRCVPISNHLYFYWYRQILGQKVEFLVSFYNNEISEKSEIFDDQFSVERPDGSNFTLKIRSTKLEDSAMYFCASRLDRTNEKLFFGSGTQLSVL.

The CDR3 nucleotides are TGTGCCAGCAGCTTTTCAACCGGGACTAGCGGGAGCTCCAGCACAGATACGCAGTATTTT. Translation gives CASSFSTGTSGSSSTDTQYF. The V call is TRBV5-8, the J call TRBJ2-3; 14 bases line up with TRBD2. CDR3 length: 20 amino acids. Germline loops: CDR1 SGHTS, CDR2 YDEGEE. The J segment lost 0 bases and the V segment lost 2 bases, leaving 11 bases of the junction unmatched.

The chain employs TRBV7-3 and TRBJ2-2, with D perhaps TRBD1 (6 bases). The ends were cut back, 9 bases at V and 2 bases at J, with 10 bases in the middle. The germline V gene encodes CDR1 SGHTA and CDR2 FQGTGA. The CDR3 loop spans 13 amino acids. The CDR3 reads CASRQVNTGELFF. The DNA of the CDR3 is TGTGCCAGTCGACAGGTTAACACCGGGGAGCTGTTTTTT.

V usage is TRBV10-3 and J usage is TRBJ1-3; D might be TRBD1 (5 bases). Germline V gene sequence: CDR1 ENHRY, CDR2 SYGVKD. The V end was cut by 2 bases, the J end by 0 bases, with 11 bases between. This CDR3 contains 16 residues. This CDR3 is CAISEDFRGSGNTIYF. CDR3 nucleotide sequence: TGTGCCATCAGTGAGGATTTTAGGGGCTCTGGAAACACCATATATTTT.

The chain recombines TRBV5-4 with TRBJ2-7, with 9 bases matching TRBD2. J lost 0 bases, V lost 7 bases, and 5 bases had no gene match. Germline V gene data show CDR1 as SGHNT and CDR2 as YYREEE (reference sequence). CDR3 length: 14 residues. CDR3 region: CASQRGASSYEQYF. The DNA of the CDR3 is TGTGCCAGCCAGCGGGGGGCCAGCTCCTACGAGCAGTACTTC.

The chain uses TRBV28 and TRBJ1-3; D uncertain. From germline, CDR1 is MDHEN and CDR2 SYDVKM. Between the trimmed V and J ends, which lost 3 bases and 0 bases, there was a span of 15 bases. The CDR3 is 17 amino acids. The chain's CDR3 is CASSFFRKGSSGNTIYF. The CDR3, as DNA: TGTGCCAGCAGTTTTTTTCGGAAAGGGAGCTCTGGAAACACCATATATTTT.

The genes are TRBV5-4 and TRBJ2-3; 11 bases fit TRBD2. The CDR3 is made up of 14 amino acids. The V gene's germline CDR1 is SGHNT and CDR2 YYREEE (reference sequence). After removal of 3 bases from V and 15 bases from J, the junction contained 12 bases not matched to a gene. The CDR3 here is CASSSTSGSPLRYF. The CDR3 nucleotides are TGTGCCAGCAGCTCAACTAGCGGGAGTCCACTCCGTTATTTT.

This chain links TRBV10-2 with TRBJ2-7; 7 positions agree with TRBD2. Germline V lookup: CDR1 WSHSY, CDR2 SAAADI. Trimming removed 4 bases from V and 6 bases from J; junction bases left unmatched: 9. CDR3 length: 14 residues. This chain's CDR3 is CASSVERGKGEQYF. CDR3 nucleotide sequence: TGCGCCAGCAGTGTTGAGCGGGGCAAGGGCGAGCAGTACTTC.

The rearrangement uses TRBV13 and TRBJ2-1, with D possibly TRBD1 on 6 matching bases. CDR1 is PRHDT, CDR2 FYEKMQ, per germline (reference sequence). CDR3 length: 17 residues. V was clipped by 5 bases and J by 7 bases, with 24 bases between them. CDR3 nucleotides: TGTGCCAGCAGCCGCCACCTGGGCGAGGGGGTAGAGAATGAGCAGTTCTTC. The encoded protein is CASSRHLGEGVENEQFF.

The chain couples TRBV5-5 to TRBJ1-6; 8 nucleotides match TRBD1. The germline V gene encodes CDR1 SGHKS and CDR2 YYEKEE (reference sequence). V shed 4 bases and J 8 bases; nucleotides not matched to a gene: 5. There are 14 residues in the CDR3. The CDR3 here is CASSQTGEDSPLHF. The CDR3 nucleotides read TGTGCCAGCAGCCAGACAGGGGAGGATTCACCCCTCCACTTT. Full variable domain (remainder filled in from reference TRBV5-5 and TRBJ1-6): DAGVTQSPTHLIKTRGQQVTLRCSPISGHKSVSWYQQVLGQGPQFIFQYYEKEERGRGNFPDRFSARQFPNYSSELNVNALLLGDSALYLCASSQTGEDSPLHFGNGTRLTVT.

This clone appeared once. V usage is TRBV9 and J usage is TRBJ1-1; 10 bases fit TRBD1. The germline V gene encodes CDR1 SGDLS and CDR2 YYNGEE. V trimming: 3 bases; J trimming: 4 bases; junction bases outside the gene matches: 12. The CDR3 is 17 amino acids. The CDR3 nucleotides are TGTGCCAGCAGCGCAGTAAGTTGGACAGGGGGAATCACTGAAGCTTTCTTT. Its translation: CASSAVSWTGGITEAFF.

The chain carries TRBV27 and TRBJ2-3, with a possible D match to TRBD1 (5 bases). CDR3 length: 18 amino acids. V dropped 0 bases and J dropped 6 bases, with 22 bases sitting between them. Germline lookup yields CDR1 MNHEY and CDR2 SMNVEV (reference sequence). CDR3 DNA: TGTGCCAGCAGTTTATCTGGCAGGGCAAATCTGGTTATGGATACGCAGTATTTT. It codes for CASSLSGRANLVMDTQYF.